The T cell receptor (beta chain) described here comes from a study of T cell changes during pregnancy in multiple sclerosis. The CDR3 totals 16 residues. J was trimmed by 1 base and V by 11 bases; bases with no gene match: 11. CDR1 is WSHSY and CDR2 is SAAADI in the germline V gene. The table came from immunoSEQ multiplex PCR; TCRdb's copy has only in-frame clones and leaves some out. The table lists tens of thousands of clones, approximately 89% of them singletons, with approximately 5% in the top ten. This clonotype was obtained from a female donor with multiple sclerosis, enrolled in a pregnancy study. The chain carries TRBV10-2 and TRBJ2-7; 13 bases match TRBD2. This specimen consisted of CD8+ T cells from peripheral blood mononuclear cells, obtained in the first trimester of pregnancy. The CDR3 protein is CAATGLAGLESYEQYF. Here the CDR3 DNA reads TGCGCCGCCACGGGACTAGCGGGACTAGAGTCCTACGAGCAGTACTTC.